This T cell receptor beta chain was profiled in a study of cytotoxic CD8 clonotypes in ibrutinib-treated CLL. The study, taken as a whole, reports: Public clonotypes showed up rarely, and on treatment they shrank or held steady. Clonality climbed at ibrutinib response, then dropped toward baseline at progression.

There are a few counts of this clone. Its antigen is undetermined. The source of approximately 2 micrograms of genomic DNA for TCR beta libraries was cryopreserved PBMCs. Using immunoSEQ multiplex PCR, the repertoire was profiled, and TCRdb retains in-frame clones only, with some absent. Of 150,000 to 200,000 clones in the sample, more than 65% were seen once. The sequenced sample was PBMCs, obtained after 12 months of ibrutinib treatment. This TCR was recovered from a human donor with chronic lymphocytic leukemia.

The CDR3 DNA reads as TGTGCCAGCAGCCAAGGCGGACCTAGCAATCAGCCCCAGCATTTT. Its protein product is CASSQGGPSNQPQHF. The chain has TRBV28 and TRBJ1-5; D is unresolved. This CDR3 is 15 amino acids long. Germline lookup yields CDR1 MDHEN and CDR2 SYDVKM. V was shortened by 6 bases and J by 0 bases, with 12 bases between the two germline ends.